These 15 T cell receptor beta chains were all obtained from the same sample, sequenced in a study of blood T cell repertoires in COVID-19. The protocol was immunoSEQ multiplex PCR, while the TCRdb copy is restricted to in-frame clones and leaves out a portion. This sample has about 170,000 clones; approximately 82% occur once, and the top ten carry roughly 15%. The sequencing input was PBMCs or T cells enriched from blood (not recorded which). The origin of the receptors is a man in his forties or fifties who had recovered from COVID-19.

The genes are TRBV28 and TRBJ1-5; D ambiguous. CDR1 is MDHEN and CDR2 is SYDVKM in the germline V gene. V lost 7 bases to trimming and J lost 1 base, with 11 bases between them. The CDR3 totals 14 residues. The CDR3 protein is CASMMGGSNQPQHF. CDR3 DNA sequence: TGTGCCAGCATGATGGGCGGGAGCAATCAGCCCCAGCATTTT.

This clone was seen more than once but under ten times. The chain has TRBV27 and TRBJ2-7, with D perhaps TRBD1 (6 bases). The germline V and J ends were trimmed by 5 bases and 9 bases, with 20 bases remaining between them. CDR1 and CDR2 from the germline V gene are MNHEY and SMNVEV (reference sequence). The CDR3 totals 14 residues. The CDR3 reads CASSRTETMTGQYF. In DNA, the CDR3 is TGTGCCAGCAGTCGGACAGAAACCATGACCGGGCAGTACTTC.

V is TRBV6-5 and J is TRBJ2-1, with D maybe TRBD1 (5 bases). CDR3 length equals 16 residues. Trimming stripped 2 bases from V and 4 bases from J, with 15 bases between. CDR1 MNHEY and CDR2 SVGAGI come from the germline V gene. CDR3: CASSYDRKRQYNEQFF. In DNA, the CDR3 is TGTGCCAGCAGTTACGACCGCAAGAGACAGTACAATGAGCAGTTCTTC.

This chain joins TRBV25-1 and TRBJ2-3; 9 nucleotides line up with TRBD1. CDR1 is MGHDK and CDR2 is SYGVNS in the germline V gene. The CDR3 is 16 residues long. J lost 3 bases, V lost 0 bases, and 4 bases had no gene match. The CDR3 protein is CASSEYWDRVTDTQYF. For the CDR3, the DNA is TGTGCCAGCAGTGAATATTGGGACAGGGTAACAGATACGCAGTATTTT.

As DNA, the CDR3 is TGTGCCAGCAGGAACCGGGACATCCTAGTACAGACGGATTCACCCCTCCACTTT. Protein sequence: CASRNRDILVQTDSPLHF. This rearrangement joins TRBV11-3 to TRBJ1-6; a possible D gene is TRBD1 (6 bases). CDR1 SGHNT and CDR2 YENEEA come from the germline V gene. V was cut by 6 bases and J by 8 bases, with 26 bases left in between. This CDR3 is 18 amino acids long.

The CDR3 DNA is TGTGCCAGCTCACCACGGGTTTCCGGGACTAGTACCTACGAGCAGTACTTC. Translation: CASSPRVSGTSTYEQYF. The V and J genes are TRBV18 and TRBJ2-7, with 8 bases identical to TRBD2. The CDR3 sequence is 17 residues long. J lost 2 bases, V lost 1 base, and 10 bases had no gene match. Looked up from germline, CDR1 is KGHSH and CDR2 is LQKENI.

The V and J genes are TRBV5-1 and TRBJ1-5, with D possibly TRBD1 on 5 matching bases. The germline V gene encodes CDR1 SGHRS and CDR2 YFSETQ. The CDR3 runs to 14 residues. V lost 0 bases, J lost 4 bases, and 8 bases lay in between. The CDR3, as DNA: TGCGCCAGCAGCTTGGTCGCAGGGAATCAGCCCCAGCATTTT. It encodes CASSLVAGNQPQHF.

This clone showed up many times. The sample contains more than one DNA sequence encoding this CDR3. The chain recombines TRBV28 with TRBJ1-5; D remains ambiguous. Deletions cut 5 bases from V and 0 bases from J, with 5 bases between. The CDR3 contains 13 residues. Germline values: CDR1 MDHEN, CDR2 SYDVKM. DNA for the CDR3: TGTGCCAGCAGTCCAGATAGCAATCAGCCCCAGCATTTT. Protein sequence: CASSPDSNQPQHF. Complete variable domain (other parts from reference TRBV28 and TRBJ1-5): DVKVTQSSRYLVKRTGEKVFLECVQDMDHENMFWYRQDPGLGLRLIYFSYDVKMKEKGDIPEGYSVSREKKERFSLILESASTNQTSMYLCASSPDSNQPQHFGDGTRLSIL.

V and J are TRBV19 and TRBJ1-5; D ambiguous. Germline V gene lookup returns CDR1 LNHDA and CDR2 SQIVND (reference sequence). Trimming stripped 0 bases from V and 0 bases from J, with 6 bases between. The CDR3 has 15 residues. In DNA, the CDR3 is TGTGCCAGTAGTATAGAGGGCAATAGCAATCAGCCCCAGCATTTT. Translation: CASSIEGNSNQPQHF.

The chain links TRBV19 to TRBJ1-5, with a tentative D call TRBD1 (5 bases). V lost 3 bases and J 4 bases, leaving 10 bases between the germline ends. This CDR3 contains 14 residues. The germline V gene encodes CDR1 LNHDA and CDR2 SQIVND (reference sequence). CDR3 sequence (DNA): TGTGCCAGTAGTATCGGGACTGTGAATCAGCCCCAGCATTTT. It yields the protein CASSIGTVNQPQHF.

As to this clone: This may be a read error, as it is one base from a much larger clone. The V gene is TRBV27, the J gene TRBJ1-2; D might be TRBD1 (5 bases). Germline CDR1 reads MNHEY; CDR2 reads SMNVEV (reference sequence). The CDR3 totals 12 residues. The V and J ends lost 4 bases and 4 bases respectively, with 7 bases between them. CDR3 coding DNA: TGTGCCAGCAGTTCAGGGTCCTATGGCTACACCTTC. It is translated as CASSSGSYGYTF.

Only a few counts were recorded for this clone. The chain links TRBV9 to TRBJ1-6; D is undetermined. Per germline, CDR1 SGDLS and CDR2 YYNGEE. The germline V and J ends were trimmed by 4 bases and 7 bases, with 9 bases remaining between them. The CDR3 runs 13 residues. The CDR3: CASSTTGNSPLHF. In nucleotides, the CDR3 is TGTGCCAGCAGCACAACGGGGAATTCACCCCTCCACTTT.

The rearrangement links TRBV21-1 to TRBJ1-1; whether TRBD1, the table's D call, matches the DNA was not checked. TRBV21-1 is shown as a pseudogene. The CDR3 has 14 amino acids. CDR3 amino acids: CASSRPTGFTEAFF. The CDR3 DNA sequence: TGTGCCAGCAGCAGACCGACAGGGTTCACTGAAGCTTTCTTT.

V usage is TRBV2 and J usage is TRBJ2-7, with 9 bases identical to TRBD2. Germline V gene sequence: CDR1 SNHLY, CDR2 FYNNEI. The CDR3 runs 12 residues. V was clipped by 5 bases and J by 6 bases; unmatched bases: 2. The CDR3 sequence is CASSKLAGEQYF. DNA for the CDR3: TGTGCCAGCAGTAAACTAGCGGGCGAGCAGTACTTC.

The chain is built from TRBV7-2 and TRBJ1-6; 7 nucleotides match TRBD1. Germline values: CDR1 SGHTA, CDR2 FQGNSA. CDR3 size: 15 residues. V lost 5 bases and J lost 1; bases outside the gene matches: 2. Written as DNA, the CDR3 is TGTGCCAGCAGCAGACAGGGATCCTATAATTCACCCCTCCACTTT. Translating gives CASSRQGSYNSPLHF.